The rows below give T cell receptor beta chains drawn from one sample of a study of shared clonotypes between healthy human individuals. Measured with immunoSEQ multiplex PCR; TCRdb has only the in-frame clones, and not every one. Of hundreds of thousands of clones listed, roughly 77% are singletons. Sample: PBMCs. The receptor source for this set is a woman aged 40 to 50 in good health. Some clones in this sample may be carry-over from other donors' samples. Both conserved end residues are part of each CDR3. A D gene is named only where the DNA matches it firmly. The size of a clone is reported for some rows only, either as once, few or many, or as a class for expanded clones.

V gene	clone size	J gene	D gene	CDR3 protein	CDR3 DNA
TRBV27	once	TRBJ2-7	TRBD1	CASSSGTGRYEQYF	TGTGCCAGCAGTTCCGGGACAGGGCGCTACGAGCAGTACTTC
TRBV7-2	NA	TRBJ1-2	TRBD1	CASSYRPTGFDNYGYTF	TGTGCCAGCAGCTATAGACCGACAGGGTTTGATAACTATGGCTACACCTTC
TRBV9	NA	TRBJ1-5	TRBD1	CASSVGQGQPQHF	TGTGCCAGCAGCGTCGGACAGGGACAGCCCCAGCATTTT
TRBV9	NA	TRBJ2-2	NA	CASSVVQNTGELFF	TGTGCCAGCAGCGTAGTCCAGAACACCGGGGAGCTGTTTTTT
TRBV18	NA	TRBJ2-7	NA	CASSPDSYEQYF	TGTGCCAGCTCACCGGACAGTTACGAGCAGTACTTC
TRBV5-1	NA	TRBJ2-3	NA	CASSMEADTQYF	TGCGCCAGCAGCATGGAGGCAGATACGCAGTATTTT
TRBV10-3	NA	TRBJ2-1	NA	CAISSDRGVAGRNEQFF	TGTGCCATCAGTTCCGACAGGGGGGTAGCGGGACGTAATGAGCAGTTCTTC
TRBV7-8	once	TRBJ2-7	NA	CARSCVCGGSYEQYF	TGTGCCAGGTCATGCGTCTGTGGAGGATCCTACGAGCAGTACTTC
TRBV15	NA	TRBJ2-1	NA	CATSPDMAGTKQFF	TGTGCCACCAGCCCGGACATGGCCGGGACAAAGCAGTTCTTC
TRBV7-7	NA	TRBJ2-2	TRBD1	CASSPRTGWDGELFF	TGTGCTAGCAGCCCTAGGACAGGGTGGGACGGGGAGCTGTTTTTT